A selection of T cell receptor beta chains follows, all from one sample in a study of monozygotic twins with inflammatory bowel disease. TCRdb reprocessed the 5' RACE reads and keeps a single row for each CDR3 protein, giving no DNA. Recorded for this sample: approximately 100,000 distinct CDR3 sequences. The specimen was blood. These TCRs come from a human donor with ulcerative colitis or Crohn's disease, or a healthy co-twin of an affected twin (not recorded which). CDR3s include the opening cysteine and the closing phenylalanine or tryptophan. Each record gives: J gene, V gene, CDR3 protein.

TRBJ1-2 | TRBV24-1 | CATSDQQGHYGYTF
TRBJ1-6 | TRBV7-7 | CASSLGRDSPLHF
TRBJ2-1 | TRBV20-1 | CSARAIAESYNEQFF
TRBJ2-7 | TRBV12-3/TRBV12-4 | CASSAGGVDYEQYF
TRBJ2-1 | TRBV11-2 | CASSLARGARYNEQFF
TRBJ1-1 | TRBV7-8 | CASSLDSLGQGTEAFF
TRBJ1-3 | TRBV5-1 | CASSLDGPHSGNTIYF
TRBJ1-1 | TRBV2 | CASSGGLGAFF
TRBJ2-5 | TRBV7-3 | CASSLTGKEETQYF
TRBJ2-1 | TRBV24-1 | CATSVKGRSYNEQFF
TRBJ2-2 | TRBV13 | CASSRDRNTGELFF